This TCR beta chain was observed in a study of blood T cell repertoires in COVID-19. Study information: Material from acute and convalescent COVID-19 was sourced from the United States, Italy and Spain. Sources were T cells, B-cell-depleted T cells, or PBMCs; the material itself was cDNA or gDNA.

Germline CDR1 and CDR2: LNHDA and SQIVND (reference sequence). This CDR3 contains 15 residues. The V and J ends lost 5 bases and 6 bases respectively, with 19 bases between them. Original methodology: Researchers report that nucleated cell counts were estimated from reference gene primer amplification. Only in-frame clones appear in the TCRdb table, and some are missing; sequencing was by immunoSEQ multiplex PCR. The V and J calls and clone size are taken from that table; D and trimming were inferred from the DNA. The table records roughly 180,000 clones, around 80% of them present only once. The chain is built from TRBV19 and TRBJ1-2; TRBD1 is a possible D gene (6 bases). Sequenced sample: peripheral blood. The receptor was derived from a human donor in a cohort sampled during active COVID-19. DNA for the CDR3: TGTGCCAGTAGTCCTCCGGGACAAACGCAGGATGGCTACACCTTC. This codes for CASSPPGQTQDGYTF.